The 30 T cell receptor beta chains below were found in one sample sequenced in a study of T cell responses to AZD1222 COVID-19 vaccine. Using immunoSEQ multiplex PCR, the repertoire was profiled, and TCRdb retains in-frame clones only, with some absent. The sample lists about 85,000 clones, about 90% seen once, with about 7% in the top ten. The sample in question was peripheral blood, obtained on day 0 of AZD1222 vaccination. The receptors were gathered from an adult in good health.

The chain couples TRBV19 to TRBJ2-6; D is unresolved. CDR3 size: 16 residues. CDR1 and CDR2 (germline): LNHDA, SQIVND (reference sequence). The V and J ends lost 3 bases and 0 bases respectively, with 9 bases between them. For the CDR3, the DNA is TGTGCCAGTAGTATCTCACCTAGCTCTGGGGCCAACGTCCTGACTTTC. This translates into CASSISPSSGANVLTF. The complete variable domain, with remaining parts taken from reference TRBV19 and TRBJ2-6, reads DGGITQSPKYLFRKEGQNVTLSCEQNLNHDAMYWYRQDPGQGLRLIYYSQIVNDFQKGDIAEGYSVSREKKESFPLTVTSAQKNPTAFYLCASSISPSSGANVLTFGAGSRLTVL.

The chain uses TRBV19 and TRBJ2-7, with no clear D. V lost 1 base to trimming and J lost 2 bases, with 15 bases between them. Germline values: CDR1 LNHDA, CDR2 SQIVND (reference sequence). The CDR3 covers 16 residues. The CDR3 is CASSIGGPRIPYEQYF. The CDR3 nucleotides are TGTGCCAGTAGTATAGGCGGACCCCGTATCCCCTACGAGCAGTACTTC.

The V call is TRBV6-2 or TRBV6-3, the J call TRBJ2-3, with D possibly being TRBD1 (6 bases). Germline V lookup: CDR1 MNHEY, CDR2 SVGEGT. CDR3 size: 15 residues. The V and J ends lost 1 base and 4 bases respectively, with 12 bases between them. CDR3: CASSYLGQGSDTQYF. The CDR3 region has the DNA TGTGCCAGCAGTTACTTAGGGCAGGGGTCAGATACGCAGTATTTT.

This clone came up a few times. The V gene is TRBV7-8, the J gene TRBJ1-1; TRBD1 matches 7 bases. V lost 5 bases, J lost 0 bases, and 6 bases stayed unmatched. Germline assignment: CDR1 SGHVS and CDR2 FQNEAQ. The CDR3 contains 15 residues. This chain's CDR3 is CASSPRTGVNTEAFF. CDR3 DNA sequence: TGTGCCAGCAGCCCCAGGACAGGAGTGAACACTGAAGCTTTCTTT.

The chain employs TRBV2 and TRBJ1-1; D is unclear. CDR3 length: 14 residues. CDR1 and CDR2 from the germline V gene are SNHLY and FYNNEI. The V end was cut by 2 bases, the J end by 1 base, with 8 bases between. CDR3 amino acids: CASSERARNTEAFF. CDR3 nucleotides: TGTGCCAGCAGTGAAAGGGCACGGAACACTGAAGCTTTCTTT. The complete variable domain, with remaining parts taken from reference TRBV2 and TRBJ1-1, reads EPEVTQTPSHQVTQMGQEVILRCVPISNHLYFYWYRQILGQKVEFLVSFYNNEISEKSEIFDDQFSVERPDGSNFTLKIRSTKLEDSAMYFCASSERARNTEAFFGQGTRLTVV.

The rearrangement joins TRBV2 to TRBJ2-7; TRBD1 aligns across 8 bases. CDR1 SNHLY and CDR2 FYNNEI come from the germline V gene. The CDR3 is 14 residues long. V was pared by 6 bases and J by 2 bases, with 6 bases of the junction left unmatched. The CDR3 sequence is CASRPTGATYEQYF. The CDR3 DNA is TGTGCCAGCAGGCCGACAGGGGCTACCTACGAGCAGTACTTC. The complete variable domain, with remaining parts taken from reference TRBV2 and TRBJ2-7, reads EPEVTQTPSHQVTQMGQEVILRCVPISNHLYFYWYRQILGQKVEFLVSFYNNEISEKSEIFDDQFSVERPDGSNFTLKIRSTKLEDSAMYFCASRPTGATYEQYFGPGTRLTVT.

V and J are TRBV12-3 or TRBV12-4 and TRBJ1-3; D unresolved. The CDR3 has 13 amino acids. V shed 6 bases and J shed 4 bases, with 10 bases lying between them. The CDR3 coding sequence is TGTGCCAGCAGACCCACCGGGGGAAACACCATATATTTT. Amino acid sequence: CASRPTGGNTIYF.

The genes are TRBV4-2 and TRBJ1-1, with D tentatively TRBD1 (6 bases). Germline lookup yields CDR1 LGHNA and CDR2 YNFKEQ. Trimming took off 4 bases at V and 5 bases at J, with 20 bases between the two ends. The length of the CDR3 is 16 residues. This chain's CDR3 is CASSPQGNGVGTEAFF. DNA of the CDR3: TGTGCCAGCAGCCCACAGGGAAACGGTGTAGGAACTGAAGCTTTCTTT.

This clone has just one count. The rearrangement links TRBV7-8 to TRBJ1-5; D might be TRBD1 (5 bases). This CDR3 comprises 15 residues. Germline V lookup: CDR1 SGHVS, CDR2 FQNEAQ. Trimming removed 5 bases from V and 5 bases from J, with 16 bases in between. This CDR3 reads CASSLGGTGDQPQHF. In DNA form, the CDR3 reads TGTGCCAGCAGCCTTGGGGGGACTGGCGATCAGCCCCAGCATTTT.

This clone showed up just once. V and J are TRBV27 and TRBJ2-2; 7 positions agree with TRBD1. V dropped 5 bases and J dropped 1; count of bases not matched to a gene: 10. Looked up from germline, CDR1 is MNHEY and CDR2 is SMNVEV (reference sequence). The CDR3 totals 17 residues. The CDR3 loop reads CASSPGTDNWNTGELFF. The DNA for the CDR3 is TGTGCCAGCAGTCCCGGGACAGACAATTGGAACACCGGGGAGCTGTTTTTT.

The rearrangement links TRBV28 to TRBJ2-7; 9 bases align to TRBD1. After removal of 6 bases from V and 3 bases from J, the junction contained 6 bases not matched to a gene. Germline CDR1 and CDR2: MDHEN and SYDVKM. This CDR3 spans 14 amino acids. The CDR3 protein is CASRETGGGYEQYF. The CDR3 nucleotides are TGTGCCAGCAGAGAAACAGGGGGCGGCTACGAGCAGTACTTC. Full variable domain (outside the CDR3, taken from reference TRBV28 and TRBJ2-7): DVKVTQSSRYLVKRTGEKVFLECVQDMDHENMFWYRQDPGLGLRLIYFSYDVKMKEKGDIPEGYSVSREKKERFSLILESASTNQTSMYLCASRETGGGYEQYFGPGTRLTVT.

V usage is TRBV15 and J usage is TRBJ1-1; D is unclear. V gave up 1 base and J gave up 3 bases, with 12 bases separating them. Per the germline V gene, CDR1 is LNHNV and CDR2 is YYDKDF (reference sequence). The CDR3 totals 15 residues. The chain's CDR3 is CATSRAGGWDTEAFF. CDR3 bases: TGTGCCACCAGCAGAGCAGGTGGCTGGGACACTGAAGCTTTCTTT.

V is TRBV4-1 and J is TRBJ1-2; 7 nucleotides match TRBD1. This CDR3 is built from 15 residues. Germline V lookup: CDR1 MGHRA, CDR2 YSYEKL. The V and J ends lost 6 bases and 4 bases, in that order; junction bases with no gene match: 11. The CDR3 sequence is CASRPPGQQRYGYTF. CDR3 sequence (DNA): TGCGCCAGCAGACCCCCGGGACAGCAACGCTATGGCTACACCTTC.

The count of this clone is one. CDR3 loop: CSGWGGADTQYF. In DNA, the CDR3 is TGCAGCGGTTGGGGGGGGGCAGATACGCAGTATTTT. This chain links TRBV29-1 with TRBJ2-3, with TRBD2 matching over 7 bases. The J segment lost 4 bases and the V segment lost 7 bases, leaving 5 bases of the junction unmatched. This CDR3 is built from 12 residues. The V gene's germline CDR1 is SQVTM and CDR2 ANQGSEA.

The chain links TRBV4-1 to TRBJ2-7; D gene ambiguous. CDR3 length: 14 amino acids. The V gene lost 0 bases and the J gene lost 0 bases, with 6 bases spanning the gap. Germline assignment: CDR1 MGHRA and CDR2 YSYEKL. CDR3 sequence reads: CASSQEASSYEQYF. DNA for the CDR3: TGCGCCAGCAGCCAAGAGGCCAGCTCCTACGAGCAGTACTTC.

The rearrangement links TRBV5-1 to TRBJ1-4; 9 positions agree with TRBD1. The CDR3 length is 15 residues. J was trimmed by 5 bases and V by 4 bases; bases with no gene match: 6. Germline V gene sequence: CDR1 SGHRS, CDR2 YFSETQ. The CDR3 DNA reads TGCGCCAGCAGCCGGACAGGGGCAGTAAATGAAAAACTGTTTTTT. Its protein product is CASSRTGAVNEKLFF.

This chain uses TRBV9 with TRBJ1-1; a weak D match, TRBD1 (5 bases). Germline loops: CDR1 SGDLS, CDR2 YYNGEE. V lost 4 bases and J lost 9, with 16 bases in between. The CDR3 is 13 residues long. DNA of the CDR3: TGTGCCAGCAGCCTTGGGGACGCTACGAAAGCTTTCTTT. It encodes CASSLGDATKAFF.

This clone was counted between two and nine times. This chain links TRBV7-8 with TRBJ1-3; no firm D call. The germline V gene encodes CDR1 SGHVS and CDR2 FQNEAQ. V lost 3 bases and J lost 4, with 10 bases in between. The CDR3 runs to 14 residues. This CDR3 is CASSFTETGNTIYF. DNA of the CDR3: TGTGCCAGCAGCTTCACGGAGACCGGAAACACCATATATTTT.

The V and J genes are TRBV28 and TRBJ1-5; the match to TRBD1 covers 7 bases. Germline CDR1 is MDHEN and CDR2 is SYDVKM. V lost 2 bases, J lost 2 bases, and 3 bases stayed unmatched. The CDR3 has 15 residues. CDR3 DNA: TGTGCCAGCAGTTTAAGGGGGCCTGGCAATCAGCCCCAGCATTTT. It specifies CASSLRGPGNQPQHF.

On this clone: In the same sample, other DNA sequences code for this CDR3. V is TRBV19 and J is TRBJ1-5; D remains ambiguous. Germline-derived CDR1 and CDR2 are LNHDA and SQIVND (reference sequence). The CDR3 length is 14 residues. The ends were cut back, 5 bases at V and 3 bases at J, with 11 bases in the middle. Here the CDR3 DNA reads TGTGCCAGTAGTGCAACCGGGGACAATCAGCCCCAGCATTTT. Protein product: CASSATGDNQPQHF. Looking up the rest from reference TRBV19 and TRBJ1-5 gives the full variable domain: DGGITQSPKYLFRKEGQNVTLSCEQNLNHDAMYWYRQDPGQGLRLIYYSQIVNDFQKGDIAEGYSVSREKKESFPLTVTSAQKNPTAFYLCASSATGDNQPQHFGDGTRLSIL.

This chain joins TRBV24-1 and TRBJ1-5; D uncertain. This CDR3 has 21 residues. In germline, CDR1 is KGHDR, CDR2 SFDVKD. Trimming removed 0 bases from V and 0 bases from J, with 23 bases in between. The CDR3 DNA reads TGTGCCACCAGTGATTTGCTGGTTGATTGGCAGATACTCTATAGCAATCAGCCCCAGCATTTT. Translated: CATSDLLVDWQILYSNQPQHF.

The rearrangement joins TRBV5-1 to TRBJ2-5; possibly TRBD2 for D (6 bases). Germline V gives CDR1 SGHRS, CDR2 YFSETQ. The CDR3 extends over 15 amino acids. The V and J ends lost 4 bases and 4 bases respectively, with 17 bases between them. CDR3 protein: CASSRTSGVGETQYF. The DNA of the CDR3 is TGCGCCAGCAGCAGAACGTCGGGGGTCGGAGAGACCCAGTACTTC.

V is TRBV9 and J is TRBJ2-4; no definite D call. The CDR3 is made up of 16 amino acids. Trimming cost V 0 bases and J 5 bases, with 15 bases left between them. CDR1 is SGDLS, CDR2 YYNGEE, per germline. The CDR3 sequence: CASSVEGGRTQNIQYF. In nucleotides, the CDR3 is TGTGCCAGCAGCGTAGAAGGCGGAAGGACCCAAAACATTCAGTACTTC.

V usage is TRBV7-2 and J usage is TRBJ2-7, with TRBD2 as a possible D gene (5 bases). V lost 3 bases to trimming and J lost 6 bases, with 15 bases between them. Germline-derived CDR1 and CDR2 are SGHTA and FQGNSA. This CDR3 spans 14 amino acids. DNA of the CDR3: TGTGCCAGCAGCTTCGGGGATAGCAGAGGCGAGCAGTACTTC. It encodes CASSFGDSRGEQYF.

This clone has just a few counts. J is TRBJ1-1 and V is TRBV7-9; D perhaps matches TRBD1 (6 bases). V was trimmed by 4 bases and J by 7 bases, leaving 13 bases between them. The CDR3 extends over 13 amino acids. Germline V gene lookup returns CDR1 SEHNR and CDR2 FQNEAQ (reference sequence). CDR3 amino acids: CASSSGARGEAFF. CDR3 sequence (DNA): TGTGCCAGCAGCTCAGGGGCGAGGGGTGAAGCTTTCTTT.

The chain has TRBV18 and TRBJ1-1, with D unresolved. The germline V gene encodes CDR1 KGHSH and CDR2 LQKENI. V shed 6 bases and J shed 1 base, with 9 bases lying between them. The CDR3 runs 13 residues. CDR3 residues: CASSASQNTEAFF. CDR3 nucleotides: TGTGCCAGCTCCGCGTCCCAGAACACTGAAGCTTTCTTT.

This rearrangement joins TRBV9 to TRBJ2-1; 8 bases align to TRBD2. CDR3 length equals 14 residues. Germline lookup yields CDR1 SGDLS and CDR2 YYNGEE. Unmatched junction bases numbered 13, after V lost 4 bases and J lost 13 bases. This CDR3 is CASSPPGGERGQFF. DNA of the CDR3: TGTGCCAGCAGCCCCCCGGGGGGGGAGCGAGGACAGTTCTTC.

V is TRBV10-3 and J is TRBJ1-1; TRBD1 aligns across 8 bases. The germline gives CDR1 ENHRY, CDR2 SYGVKD. The trim removed 3 bases at V and 5 bases at J, leaving 5 bases unmatched. There are 14 residues in the CDR3. The CDR3 sequence is CAISEGTGRTEAFF. The CDR3 DNA reads as TGTGCCATCAGTGAAGGGACAGGTAGGACTGAAGCTTTCTTT.

J is TRBJ1-1 and V is TRBV28; no clear D gene. The germline V gene encodes CDR1 MDHEN and CDR2 SYDVKM. The CDR3 runs 13 residues. Deletions cut 5 bases from V and 0 bases from J, with 7 bases between. The CDR3 loop is CASSDSMNTEAFF. CDR3 DNA: TGTGCCAGCAGTGACTCCATGAACACTGAAGCTTTCTTT.

The CDR3 DNA sequence: TGTGCCTGGACCACCGGACATGAGGGTGAAAAACTGTTTTTT. Translated, it gives CAWTTGHEGEKLFF. The chain combines TRBV30 with TRBJ1-4, with D tentatively TRBD1 (5 bases). Deletions cut 4 bases from V and 7 bases from J, with 16 bases between. Germline CDR1 and CDR2: GTSNPN and SVGIG (reference sequence). The CDR3 contains 14 residues. The full variable domain, its missing parts supplied by reference TRBV30 and TRBJ1-4, is SQTIHQWPATLVQPVGSPLSLECTVEGTSNPNLYWYRQAAGRGLQLLFYSVGIGQISSEVPQNLSASRPQDRQFILSSKKLLLSDSGFYLCAWTTGHEGEKLFFGSGTQLSVL.